The rows below give T cell receptor beta chains drawn from one sample of a study of technical replicates of blood from a few donors. Profiled with immunoSEQ multiplex PCR; TCRdb holds only in-frame clones, not every one. The sample records roughly 81,000 clones, 97% being singletons. Sequencing input: T cells isolated from PBMCs. These receptor sequences come from a human donor in good health. CDR3s leave out the opening cysteine and the closing phenylalanine or tryptophan.

j_gene: TRBJ1-6; v_gene: TRBV19; CDR3aa: ASTTRRDTNSPLH
j_gene: TRBJ1-2; v_gene: TRBV5-4; CDR3aa: ASSLVTGGGGYT
j_gene: TRBJ2-1; v_gene: TRBV9; CDR3aa: ASSVGTGSYNEQF
j_gene: TRBJ1-2; v_gene: TRBV6-5; CDR3aa: ASCRDRALFYGYT
j_gene: TRBJ1-5; v_gene: TRBV18; CDR3aa: ASSTQGVAGNQPQH
j_gene: TRBJ1-1; v_gene: TRBV15; CDR3aa: ATSQEALQVDRNTEAF
j_gene: TRBJ1-1; v_gene: TRBV28; CDR3aa: ASDNLGGQYTEAF
j_gene: TRBJ2-3; v_gene: TRBV10-1; CDR3aa: ASSEPGLAGAMGDTQY
j_gene: TRBJ2-1; v_gene: TRBV2; CDR3aa: ASRPSGGAYNEQF
j_gene: TRBJ1-2; v_gene: TRBV4-1; CDR3aa: ASSQADRDHYGYT
j_gene: TRBJ2-7; v_gene: TRBV11-2; CDR3aa: ASSWTSGGTTYEQY
j_gene: TRBJ2-7; v_gene: TRBV29-1; CDR3aa: SVVTGTGRYEQY